A single count supports the clone carrying this T cell receptor (beta chain). The data derive from a study of shared clonotypes between healthy human individuals. The overall study: Participating donors consisted of a couple of women and three men aged 18 to 49.

This table comes from immunoSEQ multiplex PCR, and its TCRdb copy is limited to in-frame clones, with some not included. The sample has some 2,500,000 clones, approximately 90% seen once. The V gene's germline CDR1 is KGHSH and CDR2 LQKENI. V trimming: 2 bases; J trimming: 7 bases; junction bases outside the gene matches: 7. This CDR3 contains 15 residues. The receptor was isolated from a young man in good health. Some clones in this sample may be carry-over from other donors' samples. The chain uses TRBV18 and TRBJ2-1, with TRBD2 matching 8 bases. Sequenced sample: naive CD4+ T cells from PBMCs. Documented subset: CD45RA+ positively selected. CDR3 sequence reads: CASSPGIASGNEQFF. CDR3 coding DNA: TGTGCCAGCTCACCAGGGATCGCTAGCGGGAATGAGCAGTTCTTC.